This T cell receptor beta chain is drawn from a study of cytomegalovirus exposure and HLA in healthy donors (dated by TCRdb to about 2017). Background for the entire study: In an earlier analysis of about 560 of the donors, about 260 Gb of sequence data and 100 million or so unique TCR beta sequences from about 190 million T cells were reported. An early release covering more than 500 HLA-typed donors comprised about 300 gigabases of sequencing data and tens of millions of unique TCR sequences. Among the roughly 390 genotyped donors, about 85% belonged to the genetic ancestry cluster associated with self-reported Caucasian donors. The study aimed to test whether signatures of past pathogen exposure could be identified by cataloging public T cell receptors. The study profiled the T cell repertoires of under 850 subjects by immunosequencing and related them to cytomegalovirus serostatus. A separate validation cohort of about 110 different subjects was used in addition to the approximately 700-subject first cohort. To predict cytomegalovirus infection status, the study brought together high-throughput TCR immunosequencing, statistical association of individual TCRs with disease status, and machine learning. In a later analysis, previously published TCR beta repertoires from roughly 710 donors were re-analyzed and high-resolution HLA genotyping was added so that TCR occurrence patterns could be studied. Rather than using new phenotypic data, the later analysis identified candidate immune exposures from TCR beta sequences and from how often those sequences occurred across donors. An earlier analysis of several hundred of the donors applied high-throughput TCR beta sequencing to assess whether each TCR beta V gene segment acted as functional or pseudogenic. Alongside the repertoire data, information on donor age, sex, ethnicity and CMV serostatus was compiled. Genome-wide SNP genotypes for about 55% of the roughly 670 donors were used in a later genetic analysis, which treated that subset as a discovery cohort. All discovery cohort repertoires had been generated using a single sequencing platform. Both class I and class II loci were covered by HLA typing, at four-digit resolution. Typing coverage differed by locus: A, B, C, DRB1 and DQB1 were typed in roughly 620-630 donors, DQA1 in roughly 510, DPA1 in 600 to 610, and DPB1 in 400 to 480. Roughly five DR-DQ haplotypes were handled as single units for association and clustering because linkage in the cohort was strong. Among about 400 genotyped donors of the cohort, an average of approximately 200,000 unique TCR beta nucleotide sequences was sequenced per donor, of which approximately 19% were non-productive.

The library was produced with the immunoSEQ multiplex PCR assay. A mixture of 60 forward primers for TCR Vbeta segments and 13 reverse primers for TCR Jbeta segments was used in the multiplex PCR. The CDR3 region of rearranged TCR beta genes was amplified from genomic DNA by a multiplex PCR assay. The amplified TCR beta libraries were sequenced on the Illumina HiSeq System as 87-base-pair reads. Concerning the study's data processing: A later analysis tallied roughly 80 million unique TCR beta chains across the 666 repertoires, and about 10 million of those chains were shared by two or more donors. A nearest-neighbor algorithm error-corrected the raw reads and collapsed the reads into unique sequences, merging closely related sequences to remove PCR and sequencing errors. To assign V, D and J gene segments, CDR3 sequences were aligned to IMGT reference sequences. Each retained sequence needed at least a six-nucleotide match to both a V gene segment and a J gene segment. Rearrangements were called productive when the CDR3 lacked stop codons and stayed in frame with V and J; all others were non-productive. CDR3 was defined by IMGT convention, running from the second conserved V-encoded cysteine to the conserved J-encoded phenylalanine. Sequences without an unambiguous match to a single V gene segment were excluded from the earlier analysis of over 500 of the donors. An earlier analysis of approximately 590 of the donors classified V segments as functional when productive rearrangements were above 56.7% and as segregating when the standard deviation between donors was above 5%. To diagnose cytomegalovirus status from the catalog of TCR beta chain sequences, a statistical classification framework was built. V and J gene assignment, in a later analysis, came from comparing TCR nucleotide sequences with IMGT/GENE-DB human TR gene sequences. The TCRdist pipeline was used in a later analysis to assign CDR3 sequences and most-parsimonious VDJ recombination scenarios. In a later analysis, each TCR beta chain was defined by its CDR3 amino acid sequence together with its V-gene family, and reads without a unique V-gene family were excluded. To address suspected cross-contamination and a sequencing artifact, a later analysis removed around 600 highly shared, low-generation-probability nucleotide sequences. For each public chain, a later analysis derived a clonal expansion index from normalized ranks of inferred template counts within each repertoire. A later analysis computed generation probabilities with a VDJ recombination model fitted to out-of-frame rearrangements, and checked the results against IGoR. A later analysis scored TCR-TCR, TCR-HLA and TCR-CMV co-occurrence with hypergeometric tests, applying a repertoire-size bias correction to TCR pairs. To estimate false discovery rates, a later analysis permuted the HLA or CMV assignments 20 times. In a later analysis, co-occurring TCRs were grouped using DBSCAN, and TCRdist sequence similarity was added for clustering within HLA-allele-positive subsets. Repertoires with fewer than 30,000 or more than 120,000 public chains, plus five repertoires with anomalous nucleotide sharing, were excluded from co-occurrence clustering. The table was pulled from immuneACCESS by TCRdb, which kept in-frame rearrangements only. Such tables lose some clones; where checked, under half of the loss comes from unresolved V genes, and the rest has no known cause. D and trimming were read from the DNA, whereas the V and J calls and clone size are those reported in that table. The sample data list about 82,000 clones, and over 75% of these were observed just once. The ten top clones hold 3.3% of the sample.

A word on this clone: The antigen this receptor binds is unknown. Base-call qualities are not available, and no considerably larger clone is one nucleotide away.

The cohort comprised 550 to 700 healthy bone marrow donors. At the time of sampling, every cohort member was nominally healthy, though immune exposures that went unrecorded were likely present. The donor was CMV seronegative and belonged to the group of over 300 seronegative cohort members. A peripheral blood sample was provided by each donor, and peripheral blood mononuclear cells were used for TCR beta sequencing. The Qiagen DNeasy Blood Extraction Kit was used to extract genomic DNA from the blood cell samples. On the study overall, not on this receptor specifically: The classifier was reported to diagnose cytomegalovirus status with high specificity and sensitivity in both the original and validation cohorts. Immune exposure information for the cohort was limited to CMV serostatus. The earlier analysis of some 560 of the donors excluded about 16 rarely observed V segments, including chromosome 9 orphons, because counts were too low. Compared with equally common non-associated chains, HLA-associated TCR beta chains in a later analysis were more clonally expanded and had lower generation probabilities. The authors suggested that the approach could potentially be generalized to other disease states and immunological phenotypes. In the study, 150 to 200 TCR beta chains were listed as associated with cytomegalovirus. When HLA alleles, especially DR and DQ, strongly co-occurred, TCR associations were difficult to assign to individual alleles. Correlated functional status among segregating V segments might be attributable to linkage disequilibrium, but an unknown experimental factor could not be ruled out. In a later analysis, TCR association rates were found to vary across HLA loci, with the most associated TCRs seen for DRB1 alleles and the fewest for HLA-C alleles. The sequencing pipeline was judged likely to have produced a cluster of highly shared sequence variants as a technical artifact. In a later analysis, several top co-occurrence clusters were reported to appear linked to parvovirus B19, influenza, CMV and Epstein-Barr virus. Because the 87-base-pair reads could not distinguish some IMGT-functional V segments, including TRBV6-2 and TRBV6-3, those segments were excluded. In a later analysis, around 17,000 TCR beta sequences were associated with specific HLA alleles at a false discovery rate of 0.05. Three of the identified cytomegalovirus-associated TCR beta chains were confirmed in vitro to be specific for cytomegalovirus antigens. According to a later genetic analysis, donors in an Asian-associated ancestry cluster had fewer N-insertions in productive TCRs than the approximately 630-donor mean. Because HLA typing was missing for some donors at each locus, association tests included only the typed subset. This cohort had only TCR beta chains sequenced, and the lack of alpha or paired-chain data limited which features could be detected. Roughly uniform sequencing depth across donors was assumed in presence/absence analyses, although this assumption may not hold. V-gene and J-gene trimming of TCR beta chains was associated with a missense DCLRE1C variant in a later genetic analysis, and the association was replicated in an independent cohort. Most TCR sequences were seen in very few donors, while some public TCRs were found in many individuals. Broadly in line with IMGT annotations, most TCR beta V segments showed up in productive rearrangements about 90% or about 30% of the time in an earlier analysis of some 590 of the donors. A further reported finding was that TCR beta sequences accurately predicted the HLA-A and HLA-B alleles for most subjects in the first cohort. According to a later analysis, most CMV-associated TCR beta chains appeared to be HLA-restricted, and the HLA associations seemed to be driven largely by CMV exposure.

V loses 4 bases of germline sequence and J loses 0 bases, and the interval between the two ends is 7 bases. Its CDR3 holds 14 amino acids, cysteine through phenylalanine. Of all the DNA, just the CDR3 is kept, 42 bases in frame from base 1. CDR1 MNHNS and CDR2 SASEGT are derived from the germline V gene. Source material: PBMCs. The sequence came from a man aged 50-60 years in good health and CMV-seronegative. The chain is encoded by TRBV6-1 joined to TRBJ1-3, with the D gene not confidently named. CDR3 sequence: CASSALNSGNTIYF. Here is the DNA: TGTGCCAGCAGTGCACTGAACTCTGGAAACACCATATATTTT.